A selection of T cell receptor beta chains follows, all from one sample in a study of T cell responses to AZD1222 COVID-19 vaccine. Sequenced by immunoSEQ multiplex PCR; TCRdb stores in-frame clones only, minus some. The sample carries 80,000 or so clones, over 75% recorded once. The source was peripheral blood, collected 28 days after the second AZD1222 dose. These receptors all stem from an adult who received the AZD1222 COVID-19 vaccine. Each CDR3 is given with its conserved first and last residue. D genes are given only for firm matches. Size is omitted from some rows. Given values are once, few, many or a class for expanded clones.

CDR3aa	CDR3nt	d_gene	abundance	j_gene	v_gene
CASSPRTSGTSSYEQFF	TGTGCCAGCAGCCCTCGGACTAGCGGGACCTCATCATATGAGCAGTTCTTC	TRBD2	.	TRBJ2-1	TRBV7-9
CATSDPTRTGGTDTQYF	TGTGCCACCAGTGACCCTACGCGGACAGGGGGCACAGATACGCAGTATTTT	TRBD1	.	TRBJ2-3	TRBV24-1
CASSLARGHTTYEQYF	TGCGCCAGCAGCTTGGCCCGGGGGCACACCACCTACGAGCAGTACTTC	.	few	TRBJ2-7	TRBV5-1
CASSPTDRGPKNTEAFF	TGTGCCAGCTCACCAACGGACAGGGGGCCGAAGAACACTGAAGCTTTCTTT	TRBD1	.	TRBJ1-1	TRBV18
CASSLGVGADSTYEQYF	TGTGCCAGCAGCTTGGGTGTTGGGGCGGATTCTACCTACGAGCAGTACTTC	.	.	TRBJ2-7	TRBV5-5
CASSQDPGTGNRDTQYF	TGTGCCAGCAGCCAAGATCCCGGGACAGGGAATAGGGATACGCAGTATTTT	TRBD1	.	TRBJ2-3	TRBV14
CASSFLGQTDTQYF	TGTGCCAGCAGCTTTCTCGGACAGACAGATACGCAGTATTTT	.	.	TRBJ2-3	TRBV5-5
CASSLGAQGEQPQHF	TGTGCCAGCAGCTTGGGGGCCCAGGGTGAACAGCCCCAGCATTTT	.	.	TRBJ1-5	TRBV5-6
CASSLAFTGDSPLHF	TGCGCCAGCAGCTTGGCCTTCACAGGGGATTCACCCCTCCACTTT	TRBD1	few	TRBJ1-6	TRBV5-1
CASSASTGSYGYTF	TGCGCCAGCAGCGCGTCAACAGGTTCCTATGGCTACACCTTC	.	.	TRBJ1-2	TRBV10-2
CASSLESVGGWNTEAFF	TGTGCCAGCAGCTTGGAATCCGTTGGGGGGTGGAACACTGAAGCTTTCTTT	.	.	TRBJ1-1	TRBV5-5
CASSSSGTDDYGYTF	TGCGCCAGCAGCTCCTCCGGGACAGATGACTATGGCTACACCTTC	TRBD1	.	TRBJ1-2	TRBV5-1
CASSKSLGDRYNQPQHF	TGTGCCAGTAGTAAAAGTTTGGGTGACAGATATAATCAGCCCCAGCATTTT	.	.	TRBJ1-5	TRBV19
CATSASPAYEQYF	TGTGCCACCTCGGCCTCGCCGGCCTACGAGCAGTACTTC	.	.	TRBJ2-7	TRBV7-6
CASSQVSGGPRYGYTF	TGTGCCAGCAGCCAAGTTTCTGGGGGGCCGAGATATGGCTACACCTTC	.	.	TRBJ1-2	TRBV3-1/TRBV3-2
CASSTTQAISPLHF	TGTGCCAGCAGCACTACACAGGCAATTTCACCCCTCCACTTT	.	.	TRBJ1-6	TRBV5-6
CASSQSGESTGELFF	TGCGCCAGCAGCCAATCAGGGGAGAGCACCGGGGAGCTGTTTTTT	.	.	TRBJ2-2	TRBV4-1
CASSLAGQGAYEQYF	TGTGCCAGCAGCTTAGCAGGACAGGGGGCCTACGAGCAGTACTTC	TRBD1	.	TRBJ2-7	TRBV7-2
CASSQERGDSYEQYF	TGTGCCAGCAGCCAAGAGCGGGGGGACTCCTACGAGCAGTACTTC	TRBD2	.	TRBJ2-7	TRBV4-2
CAISRGTTGQEEQYF	TGTGCCATCAGCCGTGGTACGACAGGGCAGGAAGAGCAGTACTTC	TRBD1	.	TRBJ2-7	TRBV10-3
CASSQEPRGGTDTQYF	TGTGCCAGCAGCCAAGAGCCGCGGGGCGGTACAGATACGCAGTATTTT	.	.	TRBJ2-3	TRBV3-1/TRBV3-2
CASSLAGQLRDTQYF	TGTGCCAGCAGCTTGGCGGGACAGCTAAGGGATACGCAGTATTTT	TRBD1	.	TRBJ2-3	TRBV5-4
CASSFREGTEAFF	TGTGCTAGCAGCTTTCGGGAGGGCACTGAAGCTTTCTTT	.	.	TRBJ1-1	TRBV7-7
CASSLGGIDGYTF	TGTGCCAGCAGCTTGGGGGGTATTGATGGCTACACCTTC	.	.	TRBJ1-2	TRBV5-4
CASGEGLGGYTF	TGCGCCAGCGGTGAGGGGTTAGGAGGCTACACCTTC	.	.	TRBJ1-2	TRBV10-2
CASSEISPALGTGTF	TGCGCCAGCAGCGAAATTAGCCCGGCCCTTGGTACCGGCACCTTC	.	.	TRBJ1-2	TRBV4-1
CASSYSPRAGNSPLHF	TGTGCCAGCAGTTACTCCCCCAGGGCCGGGAATTCACCCCTCCACTTT	.	few	TRBJ1-6	TRBV6-5
CAISPLSENSPLHF	TGTGCCATCAGTCCCCTCAGTGAGAATTCACCCCTCCACTTT	.	.	TRBJ1-6	TRBV10-3
CASSFGRESTDTQYF	TGTGCCAGCAGCTTCGGCAGGGAAAGCACAGATACGCAGTATTTT	.	.	TRBJ2-3	TRBV5-8
CAWSEGYGYGYTF	TGTGCCTGGAGTGAAGGGTACGGCTATGGCTACACCTTC	.	.	TRBJ1-2	TRBV30
CASSPQGNGYNSPLHF	TGTGCCAGCAGTCCACAGGGGAACGGCTATAATTCACCCCTCCACTTT	TRBD1	.	TRBJ1-6	TRBV2
CSAREGTSQFF	TGCAGTGCTAGGGAGGGGACTAGTCAGTTCTTC	TRBD2	.	TRBJ2-1	TRBV20-1
CASSFGRTDTQYF	TGTGCCAGCAGCTTTGGACGCACAGATACGCAGTATTTT	.	many	TRBJ2-3	TRBV11-3
CASSLIPPGKYGYTF	TGTGCCAGCAGCTTAATTCCCCCGGGGAAGTATGGCTACACCTTC	.	many	TRBJ1-2	TRBV7-2
CASSPSTRQRVNYGYTF	TGTGCCAGCAGTCCATCCACGCGACAAAGAGTTAACTATGGCTACACCTTC	.	.	TRBJ1-2	TRBV27
CASSLSTGGRNSGANVLTF	TGTGCCAGCAGCTTATCGACGGGGGGAAGGAACTCTGGGGCCAACGTCCTGACTTTC	TRBD2	.	TRBJ2-6	TRBV7-9
CATSRGWGMANEKLFF	TGTGCCACCAGCCGAGGTTGGGGGATGGCTAATGAAAAACTGTTTTTT	.	.	TRBJ1-4	TRBV15
CASSLGTVLSYEQYF	TGTGCCAGCAGCCTCGGGACAGTCCTCTCCTACGAGCAGTACTTC	TRBD1	.	TRBJ2-7	TRBV11-2
CASSLGLQGNQPQHF	TGTGCCAGCAGTCTGGGATTACAGGGCAATCAGCCCCAGCATTTT	.	.	TRBJ1-5	TRBV6-5
CASSRAPRESPLHF	TGTGCCAGCAGTAGGGCACCCCGGGAATCACCCCTCCACTTT	.	.	TRBJ1-6	TRBV6-5
CASSSTSGGYEQYF	TGCGCCAGCAGCTCGACTAGCGGGGGCTACGAGCAGTACTTC	TRBD2	.	TRBJ2-7	TRBV5-1
CASTNEFSGREARCTF	TGTGCCAGCACCAACGAGTTTTCGGGCAGGGAGGCGCGTTGCACCTTC	.	.	TRBJ1-2	TRBV27